This TCR beta chain was captured in a study of T cells after yellow fever vaccination. Findings and limits, study-wide: The bulk population could contribute abundant contaminating clonotypes to FACS-sorted repertoires.

This clonotype was picked up many times. The antigen remains undetermined. Researchers made TCR cDNA using 5'RACE template switching, and this step added a universal primer site and UMIs. TCRdb redid the calling of the 5' RACE reads with MiXCR, one entry per CDR3 protein. This table holds approximately 300,000 distinct CDR3 sequences, 6.8% found once. Trimming removed 4 bases from V and 8 bases from J, with 12 bases in between. CDR1 and CDR2 (germline): SGHRS, YFSETQ. The CDR3 totals 12 residues. The chain combines TRBV5-1 with TRBJ1-2, with D uncertain. The sequence came from a man aged 18 to 30 who received the YFV17D yellow fever vaccine. The input for sequencing was PBMCs, taken more than 35 days after the first yellow fever vaccination. The CDR3 DNA sequence: TGCGCCAGCAGCCTACCGCCGGACGGCTACACCTTC. Amino acid sequence: CASSLPPDGYTF.